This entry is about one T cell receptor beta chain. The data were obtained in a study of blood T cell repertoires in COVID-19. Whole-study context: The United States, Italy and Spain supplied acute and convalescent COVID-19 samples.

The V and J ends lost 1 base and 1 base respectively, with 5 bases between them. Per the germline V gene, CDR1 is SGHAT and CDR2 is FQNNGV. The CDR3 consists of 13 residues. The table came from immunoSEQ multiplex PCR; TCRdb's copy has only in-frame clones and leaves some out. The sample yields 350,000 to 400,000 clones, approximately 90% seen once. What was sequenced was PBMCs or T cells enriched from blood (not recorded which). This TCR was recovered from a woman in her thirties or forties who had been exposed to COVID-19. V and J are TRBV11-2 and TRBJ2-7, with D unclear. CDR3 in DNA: TGTGCCAGCAGCTTAGCCCCGTCCTACGAGCAGTACTTC. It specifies CASSLAPSYEQYF.